This passage covers 11 T cell receptor beta chains from one sample sequenced in a study of shared clonotypes between healthy human individuals. Generated by immunoSEQ multiplex PCR, the TCRdb table keeps only in-frame clones and is missing some. The sample records about 2,500,000 clones, approximately 92% being singletons. Sample: naive CD4+ T cells sorted from blood. The subset denotes: CD45RA+ positively selected. The receptors stem from a man younger than 35 in good health.

This clone was found a few times. V is TRBV7-9 and J is TRBJ1-5, with 7 bases identical to TRBD1. CDR3 length: 13 amino acids. Germline assignment: CDR1 SEHNR and CDR2 FQNEAQ (reference sequence). J was trimmed by 9 bases and V by 3 bases; bases with no gene match: 5. CDR3 nucleotides: TGTGCCAGCAGCTTGGCAGGGGGAGGGCCCCAGCATTTT. Encoded protein: CASSLAGGGPQHF.

The J gene is TRBJ2-3, the V gene TRBV19; TRBD1 matches at 11 bases. The ends lost 9 bases at V and 5 bases at J; junction bases unmatched: 4. This CDR3 spans 13 amino acids. Germline V lookup: CDR1 LNHDA, CDR2 SQIVND (reference sequence). The CDR3 protein is CASGQGALDTQYF. DNA for the CDR3: TGTGCCAGCGGACAGGGGGCCTTAGATACGCAGTATTTT.

The V gene is TRBV5-1, the J gene TRBJ2-1; perhaps D is TRBD1 or TRBD2 (6 bases each). Trimming took 0 bases from V and 7 from J, leaving 14 bases between them. The germline V gene has CDR1 SGHRS and CDR2 YFSETQ. The CDR3 is 15 amino acids. DNA of the CDR3: TGCGCCAGCAGCTTGGAGGGGGGAGTAGGTAATGAGCAGTTCTTC. Its translation: CASSLEGGVGNEQFF.

In nucleotides, the CDR3 is TGCGCCAGCAGCCCTCGGACAGGGTACTCCTACGAGCAGTACTTC. Its protein is CASSPRTGYSYEQYF. V gene TRBV5-1 combines with J gene TRBJ2-7; 8 positions match TRBD1. The germline gives CDR1 SGHRS, CDR2 YFSETQ. There are 15 residues in the CDR3. J was trimmed by 0 bases and V by 4 bases; bases with no gene match: 6.

The chain joins TRBV4-3 to TRBJ1-4, with D tentatively TRBD1 (5 bases). CDR1 and CDR2 (germline): LGHNA, YSLEER. This CDR3 contains 14 residues. Trimming stripped 1 base from V and 7 bases from J, with 10 bases between. The CDR3 DNA is TGCGCCAGCAGCCAAGTGGGGGGAGGTGAAAAACTGTTTTTT. Translated: CASSQVGGGEKLFF.

The CDR3: CASSLRGNTYNEQFF. CDR3 bases: TGTGCCAGCAGTTTAAGGGGTAATACCTACAATGAGCAGTTCTTC. The chain couples TRBV27 to TRBJ2-1, with D possibly TRBD1 on 5 matching bases. Germline assignment: CDR1 MNHEY and CDR2 SMNVEV (reference sequence). Between the trimmed V and J ends, which lost 2 bases and 2 bases, there was a span of 10 bases. The CDR3 is 15 residues long.

The chain combines TRBV4-1 with TRBJ2-7, with 7 bases identical to TRBD1. Germline V gene lookup returns CDR1 MGHRA and CDR2 YSYEKL. The ends lost 0 bases at V and 4 bases at J; junction bases unmatched: 6. The CDR3 has 15 residues. The CDR3 loop is CASSQDRDSVYEQYF. CDR3 sequence (DNA): TGCGCCAGCAGCCAAGATCGGGACAGCGTTTACGAGCAGTACTTC.

Of note for this clone: Other nucleotide sequences from this sample produce the same CDR3. The chain links TRBV5-6 to TRBJ1-2; the match to TRBD1 covers 7 bases. CDR3 length: 13 amino acids. Trimming removed 0 bases from V and 4 bases from J; junction bases left unmatched: 0. Germline V CDR1 and CDR2: SGHDT, YYEEEE. The CDR3 here is CASSLAGGYGYTF. Written as DNA, the CDR3 is TGTGCCAGCAGCTTGGCAGGGGGCTATGGCTACACCTTC.

The rearrangement uses TRBV5-1 and TRBJ2-3, with 8 bases aligning to TRBD1. Unmatched junction bases numbered 7, after V lost 4 bases and J lost 6 bases. The CDR3 contains 14 residues. Germline V gives CDR1 SGHRS, CDR2 YFSETQ. CDR3 in amino acids: CASSLQGVQDTQYF. The CDR3 nucleotides are TGCGCCAGCAGCCTACAGGGGGTGCAGGATACGCAGTATTTT.

The chain carries TRBV6-5 and TRBJ1-5, with D maybe TRBD1 (6 bases). The CDR3 totals 15 residues. V lost 2 bases and J 4 bases, leaving 12 bases between the germline ends. The germline gives CDR1 MNHEY, CDR2 SVGAGI. The CDR3, as DNA: TGTGCCAGCAGTTACGTCGGGCAGGGGAATCAGCCCCAGCATTTT. Amino acids: CASSYVGQGNQPQHF.

This chain uses TRBV28 with TRBJ1-5; the D is unclear. Trimming stripped 4 bases from V and 2 bases from J, with 12 bases between. This CDR3 comprises 15 residues. CDR1 and CDR2 from the germline V gene are MDHEN and SYDVKM. DNA for the CDR3: TGTGCCAGCAGTTCGGAGGCCGTGGGCAATCAGCCCCAGCATTTT. It codes for CASSSEAVGNQPQHF.